The 10 T cell receptor beta chains in this list originate from one sample, sequenced in a study of T cell responses to AZD1222 COVID-19 vaccine. Clones were sequenced by immunoSEQ multiplex PCR, and TCRdb holds only the in-frame ones, with some missing. The data contain about 140,000 clones, around 87% of them singletons. The sequences come from peripheral blood, collected on day 0 of AZD1222 vaccination. These receptors were obtained from an adult in good health.

The chain uses TRBV27 and TRBJ2-7, with 8 nucleotides matching TRBD2. Trimming removed 5 bases from V and 4 bases from J; junction bases left unmatched: 16. Germline CDR1 MNHEY, CDR2 SMNVEV (reference sequence). CDR3 size: 17 residues. For the CDR3, the DNA is TGTGCCAGCAGTCCCCTGCCTAGCGGGTATAGAGTTTACGAGCAGTACTTC. It encodes CASSPLPSGYRVYEQYF.

The chain is built from TRBV7-9 and TRBJ1-1; possibly TRBD1 for D (6 bases). Trimming left V 5 bases short and J 6 bases short, with 16 bases between. The germline V gene encodes CDR1 SEHNR and CDR2 FQNEAQ (reference sequence). This CDR3 spans 14 amino acids. The CDR3 DNA sequence: TGTGCCAGCAGCGGCTCGAGGGCAGGGGCTGAAGCTTTCTTT. Residues: CASSGSRAGAEAFF.

This clone has only a few counts. V usage is TRBV5-1 and J usage is TRBJ1-4; the match to TRBD1 covers 8 bases. V shed 6 bases and J 8 bases; nucleotides not matched to a gene: 9. Germline assignment: CDR1 SGHRS and CDR2 YFSETQ. The CDR3 contains 14 residues. The CDR3 is CASTQDRAKEKLFF. The CDR3 coding sequence is TGCGCCAGCACTCAGGACAGGGCAAAGGAAAAACTGTTTTTT.

To note about this clone: The identical CDR3 is also encoded by other nucleotide sequences in the sample. The chain combines TRBV27 with TRBJ1-4; TRBD1 matches 8 bases. Per the germline V gene, CDR1 is MNHEY and CDR2 is SMNVEV (reference sequence). V lost 0 bases and J lost 8; bases outside the gene matches: 5. The CDR3 covers 15 residues. CDR3 nucleotide sequence: TGTGCCAGCAGTTTATCCCGGACAGGGAGGGAAAAACTGTTTTTT. This encodes CASSLSRTGREKLFF.

This chain uses TRBV7-9 with TRBJ1-3, with D perhaps TRBD1 (6 bases). The germline gives CDR1 SEHNR, CDR2 FQNEAQ (reference sequence). The CDR3 is 15 residues long. The V and J ends lost 0 bases and 3 bases respectively, with 9 bases between them. CDR3 coding DNA: TGTGCCAGCAGCTTAGCAAGGGGGTATGGAAACACCATATATTTT. Residues: CASSLARGYGNTIYF.

This sequence joins TRBV7-9 and TRBJ1-5; D gene unclear. V dropped 1 base and J dropped 3 bases, with 10 bases sitting between them. Per germline, CDR1 SEHNR and CDR2 FQNEAQ (reference sequence). There are 15 residues in the CDR3. CDR3 amino acids: CASSLGPGFNQPQHF. The DNA for the CDR3 is TGTGCCAGCAGCTTAGGTCCGGGATTCAATCAGCCCCAGCATTTT.

On this clone: Other DNA sequences within the sample encode an identical CDR3. The rearrangement joins TRBV18 to TRBJ1-1; no clear D. V was trimmed by 2 bases and J by 0 bases, leaving 4 bases between them. Germline-derived CDR1 and CDR2 are KGHSH and LQKENI. The CDR3 loop spans 13 amino acids. This chain's CDR3 is CASSPGLNTEAFF. The CDR3 DNA is TGTGCCAGCTCACCAGGGTTGAACACTGAAGCTTTCTTT.

The chain links TRBV5-6 to TRBJ1-1; D is unclear. Trimming cost V 1 base and J 11 bases, with 12 bases left between them. CDR3 length: 12 amino acids. In germline, CDR1 is SGHDT, CDR2 YYEEEE. The chain's CDR3 is CASSLFRENAFF. CDR3 DNA sequence: TGTGCCAGCAGCTTGTTTAGGGAGAATGCTTTCTTT.

V gene TRBV9 combines with J gene TRBJ1-6; D possibly corresponds to TRBD1 (5 bases). Germline V gene data show CDR1 as SGDLS and CDR2 as YYNGEE. The V gene lost 2 bases and the J gene lost 7 bases, with 13 bases spanning the gap. The CDR3 runs to 15 residues. The CDR3 here is CASSVGSGRNSPLHF. In DNA, the CDR3 is TGTGCCAGCAGCGTCGGGTCAGGGAGGAATTCACCCCTCCACTTT.

This chain connects TRBV19 to TRBJ1-2; the match to TRBD1 covers 7 bases. CDR3 length: 16 residues. The V and J ends lost 1 base and 3 bases, in that order; junction bases with no gene match: 8. Germline V lookup: CDR1 LNHDA, CDR2 SQIVND (reference sequence). CDR3 sequence: CASSIARDRVDYGYTF. The CDR3 coding sequence is TGTGCCAGTAGTATAGCCCGAGACAGGGTTGACTATGGCTACACCTTC.